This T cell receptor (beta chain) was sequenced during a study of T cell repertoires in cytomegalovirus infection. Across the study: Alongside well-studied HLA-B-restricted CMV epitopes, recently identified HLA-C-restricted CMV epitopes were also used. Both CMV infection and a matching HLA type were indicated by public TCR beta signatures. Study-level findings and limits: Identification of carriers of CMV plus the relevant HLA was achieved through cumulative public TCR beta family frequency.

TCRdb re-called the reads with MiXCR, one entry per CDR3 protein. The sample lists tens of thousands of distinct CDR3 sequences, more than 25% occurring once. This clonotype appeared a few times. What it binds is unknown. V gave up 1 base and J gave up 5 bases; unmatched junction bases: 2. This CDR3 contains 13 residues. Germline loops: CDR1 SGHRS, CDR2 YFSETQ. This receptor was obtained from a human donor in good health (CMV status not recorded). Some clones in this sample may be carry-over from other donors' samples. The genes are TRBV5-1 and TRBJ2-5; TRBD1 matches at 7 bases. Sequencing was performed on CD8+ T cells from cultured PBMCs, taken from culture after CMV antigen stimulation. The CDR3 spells CASSLTGDETQYF. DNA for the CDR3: TGCGCCAGCAGCTTGACAGGGGACGAGACCCAGTACTTC.